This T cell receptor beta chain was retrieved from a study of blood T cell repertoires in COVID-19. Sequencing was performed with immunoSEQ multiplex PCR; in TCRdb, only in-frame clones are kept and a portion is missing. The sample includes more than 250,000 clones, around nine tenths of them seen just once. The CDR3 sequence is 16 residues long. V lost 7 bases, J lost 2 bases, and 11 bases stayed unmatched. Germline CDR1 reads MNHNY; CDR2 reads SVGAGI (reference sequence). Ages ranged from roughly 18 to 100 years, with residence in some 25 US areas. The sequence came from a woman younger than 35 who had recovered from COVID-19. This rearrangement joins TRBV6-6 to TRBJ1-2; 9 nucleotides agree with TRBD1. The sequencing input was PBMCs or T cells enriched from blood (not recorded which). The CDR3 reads CASTTLTGTGNYGYTF. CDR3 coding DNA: TGTGCCAGCACCACACTAACCGGGACAGGGAACTATGGCTACACCTTC.